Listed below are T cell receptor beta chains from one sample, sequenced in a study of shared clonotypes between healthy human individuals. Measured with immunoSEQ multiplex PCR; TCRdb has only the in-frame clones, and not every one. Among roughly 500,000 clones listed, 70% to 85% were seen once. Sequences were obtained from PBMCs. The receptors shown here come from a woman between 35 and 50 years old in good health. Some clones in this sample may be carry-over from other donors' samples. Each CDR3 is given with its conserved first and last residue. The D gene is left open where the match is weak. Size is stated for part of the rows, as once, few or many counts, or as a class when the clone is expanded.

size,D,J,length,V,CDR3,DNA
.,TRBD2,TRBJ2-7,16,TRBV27,CASSLTSGRGRYEQYF,TGTGCCAGCTCCTTGACTAGCGGGAGAGGGAGATACGAGCAGTACTTC
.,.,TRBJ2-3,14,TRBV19,CASSIELLGDTQYF,TGTGCCAGTAGTATAGAACTACTCGGGGATACGCAGTATTTT
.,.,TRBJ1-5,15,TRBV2,CASSPGFPEHQPQHF,TGTGCCAGCAGTCCGGGCTTCCCAGAACATCAGCCCCAGCATTTT
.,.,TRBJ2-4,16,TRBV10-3,CAISEEGELAKNIQYF,TGTGCCATCAGTGAAGAAGGAGAACTAGCCAAAAACATTCAGTACTTC
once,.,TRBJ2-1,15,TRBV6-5,CASSSLGRAHNEQFF,TGTGCCAGCAGCTCACTAGGTCGGGCCCACAATGAGCAGTTCTTC
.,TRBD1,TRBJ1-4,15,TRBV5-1,CASSPNRGEGEKLFF,TGCGCCAGTAGCCCAAACAGGGGAGAGGGTGAAAAACTGTTTTTT
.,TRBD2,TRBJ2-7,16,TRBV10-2,CASSEAPGTSGYEQYF,TGCGCCAGCAGTGAGGCTCCCGGGACTAGCGGTTACGAGCAGTACTTC
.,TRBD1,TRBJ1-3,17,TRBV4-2,CASSRSVGQGTGNTIYF,TGTGCCAGCAGCCGAAGCGTGGGACAGGGGACTGGAAACACCATATATTTT
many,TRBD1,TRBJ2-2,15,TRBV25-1,CASSELDRDTGELFF,TGTGCCAGCAGTGAACTGGACAGGGACACCGGGGAGCTGTTTTTT
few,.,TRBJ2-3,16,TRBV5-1,CASSLVGALGTDTQYF,TGCGCCAGCAGCTTGGTCGGTGCCCTTGGCACAGATACGCAGTATTTT
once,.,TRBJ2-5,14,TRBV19,CASTTGRSGETQYF,TGTGCCAGTACCACCGGGCGGTCGGGAGAGACCCAGTACTTC
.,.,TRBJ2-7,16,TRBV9,CASSPGGQRAAYEQYF,TGTGCCAGCAGCCCAGGTGGTCAGCGGGCAGCCTACGAGCAGTACTTC
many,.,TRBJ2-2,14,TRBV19,CASSISRQAGELFF,TGTGCCAGTAGTATTTCCAGGCAGGCCGGGGAGCTGTTTTTT
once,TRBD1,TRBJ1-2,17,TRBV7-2,CASSLFVEGAVGYGYTF,TGTGCCAGCAGCTTATTTGTCGAGGGGGCGGTAGGCTATGGCTACACCTTC
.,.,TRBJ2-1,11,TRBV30,CAWSSRGEQFF,TGTGCCTGGAGCTCTAGGGGTGAGCAGTTCTTC
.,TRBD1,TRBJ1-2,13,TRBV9,CASSRTGHYGYTF,TGTGCCAGCAGCAGGACAGGGCACTATGGCTACACCTTC
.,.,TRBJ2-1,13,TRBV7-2,CASSRTRLGEQFF,TGTGCCAGCAGTCGGACCCGGCTAGGCGAGCAGTTCTTC
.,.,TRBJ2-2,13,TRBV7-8,CASCRIFTGELFF,TGTGCCAGCTGTCGGATCTTCACCGGGGAGCTGTTTTTT
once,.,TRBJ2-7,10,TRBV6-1,CAIASYEQYF,TGTGCCATAGCCTCCTACGAGCAGTACTTC
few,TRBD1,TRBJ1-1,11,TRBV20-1,CRGQTGTEAFF,TGCAGGGGACAGACGGGAACTGAAGCTTTCTTT
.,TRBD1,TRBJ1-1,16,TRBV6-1,CASSELGGTGGTEAFF,TGTGCCAGCAGTGAACTAGGAGGGACAGGGGGCACTGAAGCTTTCTTT
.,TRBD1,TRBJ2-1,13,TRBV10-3,CAASGQAYNEQFF,TGTGCCGCCTCGGGACAGGCCTACAATGAGCAGTTCTTC
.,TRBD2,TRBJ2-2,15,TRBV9,CASSVGAGGTGELFF,TGTGCCAGCAGCGTAGGGGCGGGAGGTACCGGGGAGCTGTTTTTT
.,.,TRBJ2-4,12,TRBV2,CASSEQLTVWYF,TGTGCCAGCAGTGAACAGCTAACGGTTTGGTACTTC
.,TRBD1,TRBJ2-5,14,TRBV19,CASSSDRGQETQYF,TGTGCCAGTAGTTCGGACAGGGGGCAAGAGACCCAGTACTTC
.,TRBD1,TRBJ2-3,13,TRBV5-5,CGRDRTLTDTQYF,TGTGGTCGGGACAGGACCCTCACAGATACGCAGTATTTT
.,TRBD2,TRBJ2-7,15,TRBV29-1,CSARLAGVPSYEQYF,TGCAGCGCCAGACTAGCGGGAGTTCCCTCCTACGAGCAGTACTTC
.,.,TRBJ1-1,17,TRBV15,CATSRDRGPWSSTEAFF,TGTGCCACCAGCAGAGATAGGGGTCCTTGGTCGTCCACTGAAGCTTTCTTT
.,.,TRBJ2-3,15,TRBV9,CASSATAHISNTQYF,TGTGCCAGCAGCGCGACTGCCCACATCAGCAATACGCAGTATTTT
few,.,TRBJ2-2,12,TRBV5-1,CASSNPQEELFF,TGCGCCAGCAGCAACCCCCAAGAGGAGCTGTTTTTT
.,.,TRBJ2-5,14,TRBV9,CASSPRDSQETQYF,TGTGCCAGCAGCCCCCGGGACTCCCAAGAGACCCAGTACTTC
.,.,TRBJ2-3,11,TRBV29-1,CSVADTDTQYF,TGCAGCGTCGCGGACACAGATACGCAGTATTTT
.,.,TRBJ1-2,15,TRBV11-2,CASSQNSGVVYGYTF,TGTGCCAGCAGCCAGAACTCGGGGGTAGTCTATGGCTACACCTTC
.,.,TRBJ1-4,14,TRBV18,CASSPGQGGEKLFF,TGTGCCAGCTCACCAGGGCAGGGAGGTGAAAAACTGTTTTTT
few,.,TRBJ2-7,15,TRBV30,CAWSVGPGGLGEQYF,TGTGCCTGGAGTGTAGGTCCCGGGGGACTCGGCGAGCAGTACTTC
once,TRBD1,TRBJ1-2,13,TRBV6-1,CASSVQGPYGYTF,TGTGCCAGCAGTGTACAGGGGCCCTATGGCTACACCTTC
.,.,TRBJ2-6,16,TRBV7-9,CASSFAKYSGANVLTF,TGTGCCAGCAGCTTCGCCAAATACTCTGGGGCCAACGTCCTGACTTTC
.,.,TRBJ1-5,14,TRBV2,CASSPDGSNQPQHF,TGTGCCAGCAGTCCTGACGGTAGCAATCAGCCCCAGCATTTT
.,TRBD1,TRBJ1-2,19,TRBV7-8,CASSLAEDPGQGINYGYTF,TGTGCCAGCAGCTTAGCAGAAGATCCGGGACAGGGGATCAACTATGGCTACACCTTC
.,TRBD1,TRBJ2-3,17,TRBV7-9,CASSLIGQVDRENTQYF,TGTGCCAGCAGCTTGATTGGGCAGGTGGACAGGGAAAATACGCAGTATTTT
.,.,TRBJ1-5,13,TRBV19,CASSQGSNQPQHF,TGTGCCAGTAGTCAGGGTAGCAATCAGCCCCAGCATTTT
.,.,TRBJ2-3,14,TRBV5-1,CASGRESSTDTQYF,TGCGCCAGCGGGCGAGAGTCTAGCACAGATACGCAGTATTTT
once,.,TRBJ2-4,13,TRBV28,CASSLVQINIQYF,TGTGCCAGCAGTTTGGTCCAGATAAACATTCAGTACTTC
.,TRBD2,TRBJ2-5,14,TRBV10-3,CAISPSGIQETQYF,TGTGCCATCAGCCCCAGCGGGATCCAAGAGACCCAGTACTTC
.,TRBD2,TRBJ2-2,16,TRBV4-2,CASSQGQAGVTGELFF,TGTGCCAGCAGCCAAGGGCAAGCGGGAGTCACCGGGGAGCTGTTTTTT
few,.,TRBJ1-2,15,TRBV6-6,CASRTWPGANYGYTF,TGTGCCAGCAGAACGTGGCCGGGGGCTAACTATGGCTACACCTTC
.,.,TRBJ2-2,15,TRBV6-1,CASTTAQTNTGELFF,TGTGCCAGCACCACCGCACAGACCAACACCGGGGAGCTGTTTTTT